This entry lists 4 T cell receptor beta chains sequenced from one sample in a study of cytomegalovirus exposure and HLA in healthy donors. The PCR ran on 60 Vbeta and 13 Jbeta primers. Sequencing was performed with immunoSEQ multiplex PCR; in TCRdb, only in-frame clones are kept and a portion is missing. The repertoire holds 35,000 to 40,000 clones, around 50% seen once, with about 6.1% in the top ten. Sequencing was performed on PBMCs. These receptors came from a woman aged 40-49 years in good health and CMV-seropositive.

The table lists this clone with a count of one. The chain recombines TRBV6-1 with TRBJ1-5, with D possibly TRBD1 on 5 matching bases. This CDR3 is built from 16 residues. V lost 2 bases, J lost 0 bases, and 11 bases lay in between. The germline V gene encodes CDR1 MNHNS and CDR2 SASEGT. As DNA, the CDR3 is TGTGCCAGCAGTGAAAATGGGGCCGGTAGCAATCAGCCCCAGCATTTT. Amino acids: CASSENGAGSNQPQHF.

This clone occurred once. The identical CDR3 is also encoded by other nucleotide sequences in the sample. V is TRBV7-9 and J is TRBJ1-1, with 7 bases lining up with TRBD1. Germline V gene data show CDR1 as SEHNR and CDR2 as FQNEAQ (reference sequence). V was pared by 0 bases and J by 2 bases, with 3 bases of the junction left unmatched. This CDR3 region has 15 residues. The CDR3 region has the DNA TGTGCCAGCAGCTTAGCCGGGACAGTAAACACTGAAGCTTTCTTT. Protein product: CASSLAGTVNTEAFF.

This chain connects TRBV15 to TRBJ1-5; D call uncertain. The CDR3 length is 12 residues. Trimming stripped 1 base from V and 6 bases from J, with 4 bases between. Germline CDR1 LNHNV, CDR2 YYDKDF (reference sequence). CDR3 nucleotides: TGTGCCACCAGCAGAGCGGGTCAGCCCCAGCATTTT. As protein: CATSRAGQPQHF.

The chain has TRBV2 and TRBJ2-7; 7 bases map to TRBD2. The V segment lost 6 bases and the J segment 4 bases; nucleotides outside the gene matches: 3. This CDR3 is built from 12 residues. The V gene's germline CDR1 is SNHLY and CDR2 FYNNEI. In nucleotides, the CDR3 is TGTGCCAGCAGGGCTAGCGGATACGAGCAGTACTTC. This codes for CASRASGYEQYF.